What follows are 12 T cell receptor beta chains derived from one specimen sequenced in a study of T cell responses to AZD1222 COVID-19 vaccine. Clones were sequenced by immunoSEQ multiplex PCR, and TCRdb holds only the in-frame ones, with some missing. This table holds about 83,000 clones, 80% to 90% found once. The sample was peripheral blood, taken on day 0 of AZD1222 vaccination. The receptors come from an adult in good health.

The CDR3 region has the DNA TGTGCCAGCAGCCTCAACACTGAAGCTTTCTTT. This sequence encodes CASSLNTEAFF. The chain couples TRBV7-9 to TRBJ1-1; D remains unclear. The germline CDR1 and CDR2 sequences are SEHNR and FQNEAQ (reference sequence). The CDR3 runs 11 residues. V lost 5 bases and J lost 2, with 3 bases in between.

The chain combines TRBV12-3 or TRBV12-4 with TRBJ1-2; D possibly corresponds to TRBD1 (5 bases). CDR3 size: 13 residues. Trimming cost V 6 bases and J 4 bases, with 12 bases left between them. The DNA for the CDR3 is TGTGCCAGCAGCCAGACAGAGAGCTATGGCTACACCTTC. Its protein product is CASSQTESYGYTF.

The chain couples TRBV28 to TRBJ2-1; D is undetermined. V lost 5 bases and J lost 7, with 6 bases in between. This CDR3 has 11 amino acids. CDR1 is MDHEN, CDR2 SYDVKM, per germline. CDR3 in DNA: TGTGCCAGCAGTCCCAGGAATGAGCAGTTCTTC. Translated, it gives CASSPRNEQFF.

This clone was detected only once. This chain connects TRBV6-5 to TRBJ1-1, with unresolved D. CDR1 is MNHEY, CDR2 SVGAGI, per germline. With 7 bases removed from V and 4 bases from J, the gap between germline ends came to 16 bases. This CDR3 has 14 amino acids. CDR3 sequence: CASTKGGSGTEAFF. As DNA, the CDR3 is TGTGCCAGCACTAAGGGCGGGAGTGGCACTGAAGCTTTCTTT.

This clone occurred once. The chain recombines TRBV2 with TRBJ1-4; D is possibly TRBD1 (6 bases). Per the germline V gene, CDR1 is SNHLY and CDR2 is FYNNEI. This CDR3 contains 14 residues. The V gene lost 4 bases and the J gene lost 8 bases, with 14 bases spanning the gap. CDR3 residues: CASSGEGVAEKLFF. CDR3 bases: TGTGCCAGCAGTGGAGAGGGGGTGGCGGAAAAACTGTTTTTT.

The chain uses TRBV5-4 and TRBJ1-6; D not certain. Germline assignment: CDR1 SGHNT and CDR2 YYREEE (reference sequence). This CDR3 is built from 12 residues. V lost 6 bases and J lost 4, with 5 bases in between. The CDR3 loop reads CASKTYNSPLHF. CDR3 in DNA: TGTGCCAGCAAGACGTATAATTCACCCCTCCACTTT.

This chain uses TRBV7-2 with TRBJ2-1; tentative D call: TRBD2 (5 bases). The V and J ends lost 7 bases and 5 bases respectively, with 9 bases between them. Germline CDR1 is SGHTA and CDR2 is FQGNSA. The CDR3 is 12 residues long. The DNA of the CDR3 is TGTGCCAGCATTCGGAGGAACAATGAGCAGTTCTTC. Translation: CASIRRNNEQFF.

A single count supports this clone. The rearrangement joins TRBV7-6 to TRBJ2-5; 12 bases map to TRBD2. Germline V CDR1 and CDR2: SGHVS, FNYEAQ. The length of the CDR3 is 15 residues. Losses at the gene ends were 3 bases for V and 4 bases for J; bases not matched to a gene: 3. In DNA form, the CDR3 reads TGTGCCAGCAGCTTTCTAGCGGGAGGGCCAGAGACCCAGTACTTC. Translation: CASSFLAGGPETQYF.

This chain joins TRBV6-6 and TRBJ2-7, with TRBD2 matching over 7 bases. CDR1 and CDR2 (germline): MNHNY, SVGAGI (reference sequence). V dropped 8 bases and J dropped 1; count of bases not matched to a gene: 8. The CDR3 is made up of 14 amino acids. The CDR3 spells CASSGGRGSYEQYF. The CDR3 DNA reads as TGTGCCAGCTCGGGGGGACGAGGGTCCTACGAGCAGTACTTC.

As DNA, the CDR3 is TGTGCTAGTGGTTTCGGACAGGCGTTAAATCAGCCCCAGCATTTT. Translation: CASGFGQALNQPQHF. The genes are TRBV12-5 and TRBJ1-5; 7 positions agree with TRBD1. There are 15 residues in the CDR3. The junction had 6 bases not matched to a gene; V was cut back by 3 bases and J by 4 bases. Germline V gene lookup returns CDR1 LGHNT and CDR2 FRNRAP.

The sample holds one count of this clone. The chain recombines TRBV5-5 with TRBJ2-1, with 10 bases identical to TRBD1. CDR3 size: 15 residues. The V and J ends lost 4 bases and 2 bases, in that order; junction bases with no gene match: 3. Germline V gives CDR1 SGHKS, CDR2 YYEKEE (reference sequence). This CDR3 reads CASSVTGGTYNEQFF. The CDR3 bases are TGTGCCAGCAGCGTGACAGGGGGCACCTACAATGAGCAGTTCTTC.

V is TRBV5-6 and J is TRBJ2-2; 12 bases are shared with TRBD1. CDR1 is SGHDT and CDR2 is YYEEEE in the germline V gene. The trim removed 4 bases at V and 6 bases at J, leaving 7 bases unmatched. The CDR3 runs 16 residues. CDR3 protein: CASSPEGQGAAGELFF. CDR3 sequence (DNA): TGTGCCAGCAGCCCGGAGGGACAGGGGGCAGCCGGGGAGCTGTTTTTT.